This is a list of T cell receptor beta chains from one sample in a study of blood T cell repertoires in COVID-19. Measured with immunoSEQ multiplex PCR; TCRdb has only the in-frame clones, and not every one. The data contain a few hundred thousand clones, around nine tenths of them singletons. The sample consisted of peripheral blood. All receptors come from a man aged 40-49 years who had recovered from COVID-19. Both conserved end residues are trimmed from each CDR3.

>10|TRBV5-3|TRBJ1-4
AGSGFGEKLF
>10|TRBV29-1|TRBJ2-1
SVRLAGGPPF
>14|TRBV4-2|TRBJ2-4
ASSQDLTGAKNIQY
>13|TRBV27|TRBJ2-3
ASSPQRGSTDTQY
>10|TRBV30|TRBJ2-3
AWSSGTDTQY
>12|TRBV19|TRBJ2-3
ASSLGLAGDTQY
>12|TRBV6-5|TRBJ1-6
ASYGRGAYSPLH
>10|TRBV27|TRBJ2-1
ASSWDWNEQF
>14|TRBV9|TRBJ1-2
ASTPHPGQGLSGYT
>13|TRBV19|TRBJ1-3
ASSLQGGSGNTIY
>17|TRBV19|TRBJ1-5
ASSHPSSGRDSLNQPQH
>13|TRBV7-2|TRBJ2-2
ASSRGGGYTGELF
>13|TRBV10-2|TRBJ2-1
ASSPVGGSYNEQF
>14|TRBV5-1|TRBJ2-7
ASSLAWDRMSYEQY
>9|TRBV6-5|TRBJ2-2
ASEVSGELF
>13|TRBV9|TRBJ1-2
ASSGRRGGNYGYT
>13|TRBV5-1|TRBJ1-2
ASSVRDRGLGGYT
>11|TRBV7-2|TRBJ1-2
ASSSGTAYGYT
>16|TRBV3-1/TRBV3-2|TRBJ1-2
ASSQDVEPGGLNYGYT
>12|TRBV28|TRBJ1-4
ASSPGDFNEKLF
>14|TRBV30|TRBJ2-2
AWSGLAGGITGELF
>14|TRBV5-5|TRBJ1-1
ASSSDLPTGDTEAF
>13|TRBV19|TRBJ2-5
ASSIGLAASETQY
>11|TRBV19|TRBJ1-5
ASDTRGRQPQH